This TCR beta chain was captured by sequencing in a study of blood T cells in healthy people across ages. A J-beta primer mix and a sample-barcoded 5' primer were used in a second PCR of about 7 to 12 cycles. One entry per CDR3 protein results from TCRdb running MiXCR on the 5' RACE reads. The data contain roughly 790,000 distinct CDR3 sequences, roughly 45% of them singletons. Findings and caveats of the study: Per million T cells, TCR beta diversity dropped roughly linearly as age increased. Estimates of diversity drawn from one million T cells were considered underestimates.

In germline, CDR1 is MNHEY, CDR2 SVGEGT. The CDR3 sequence is 15 residues long. J lost 0 bases, V lost 8 bases, and 7 bases had no gene match. Ranging in age from about 6 to 90, the donors were healthy Caucasian individuals from Russia. There are a few counts of this clonotype. Its antigen is not known. Input material: blood. This TCR was recovered from a woman aged 60-75 years in good health. The V call is TRBV6-2 or TRBV6-3, the J call TRBJ2-1; 7 bases match TRBD2. CDR3 nucleotides: TGTGCCAGCGTCTTGGGGGGGAGCTCCTACAATGAGCAGTTCTTC. It yields the protein CASVLGGSSYNEQFF.